The TCR beta chain under discussion was sequenced for a study of blood T cells in healthy people across ages. For every donor, a draw yielded ten milliliters of peripheral blood. A second PCR of about 7 to 11 cycles used a sample-barcoded 5' primer and a J-beta primer mix. Each of the samples gave a minimum of 2.5 million paired-end reads that contained CDR3. In TCRdb, the 5' RACE reads were re-called with MiXCR into one record per CDR3 protein. The sample yields around 1,100,000 distinct CDR3 sequences, 35% to 40% seen once. Study conclusions and caveats: A greater number of naive CD4+ cells and higher diversity distinguished long-lived donors from aged donors. Without sorted subsets, naive and antigen-experienced compartments could not be conclusively compared.

Remarks on this clonotype: Its antigen is currently unknown.

The CDR3 loop spans 16 amino acids. The germline V gene has CDR1 SGDLS and CDR2 YYNGEE. Losses at the gene ends were 5 bases for V and 0 bases for J; bases not matched to a gene: 7. This chain connects TRBV9 to TRBJ2-3, with 9 positions matching TRBD2. This sequence originates from a man younger than 30 in good health. The sample was blood. The CDR3 bases are TGTGCCAGCAGTGTTGCGGGGGGGACAAGCACAGATACGCAGTATTTT. It codes for CASSVAGGTSTDTQYF.